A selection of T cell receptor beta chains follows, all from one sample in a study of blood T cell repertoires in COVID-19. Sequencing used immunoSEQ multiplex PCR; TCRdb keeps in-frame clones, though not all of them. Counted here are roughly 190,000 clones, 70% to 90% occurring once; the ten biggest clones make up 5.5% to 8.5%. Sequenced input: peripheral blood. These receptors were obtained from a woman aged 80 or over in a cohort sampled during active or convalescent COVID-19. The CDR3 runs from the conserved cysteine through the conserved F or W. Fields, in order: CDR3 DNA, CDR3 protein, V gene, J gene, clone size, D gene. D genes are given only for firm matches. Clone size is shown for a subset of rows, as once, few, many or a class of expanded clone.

cdr3_nt: TGTGCCAGCAGGCCCCCCGGGGGTATGAACATTCAGTACTTC
cdr3_aa: CASRPPGGMNIQYF
v_call: TRBV27
j_call: TRBJ2-4
clone_size: NA
d_call: NA

cdr3_nt: TGCGCCAGCAGCTTGGACAGGCCAGCTAATGAAAAACTGTTTTTT
cdr3_aa: CASSLDRPANEKLFF
v_call: TRBV5-1
j_call: TRBJ1-4
clone_size: once
d_call: NA

cdr3_nt: TGTGCCAGCAGCCCAGGACAGGGTGGAGGAGAAAAACTGTTTTTT
cdr3_aa: CASSPGQGGGEKLFF
v_call: TRBV7-9
j_call: TRBJ1-4
clone_size: NA
d_call: TRBD1

cdr3_nt: TGTGCCAGCAAGCCGGGACAGGCCCACAATGAGCAGTTCTTC
cdr3_aa: CASKPGQAHNEQFF
v_call: TRBV6-5
j_call: TRBJ2-1
clone_size: NA
d_call: TRBD1

cdr3_nt: TGTGCCAGCAGCCTCCAGGGGCAGGGCGGGGAGCTGTTTTTT
cdr3_aa: CASSLQGQGGELFF
v_call: TRBV7-8
j_call: TRBJ2-2
clone_size: few
d_call: NA

cdr3_nt: TGTGCCAGCAGTTTCGACAGGCACTCCTACGAGCAGTACTTC
cdr3_aa: CASSFDRHSYEQYF
v_call: TRBV7-9
j_call: TRBJ2-7
clone_size: NA
d_call: NA

cdr3_nt: TGTGCCAGCAGCGGACCGGGACAGCGGAGAAACACCATATATTTT
cdr3_aa: CASSGPGQRRNTIYF
v_call: TRBV6-2/TRBV6-3
j_call: TRBJ1-3
clone_size: NA
d_call: TRBD1

cdr3_nt: TGTGCCAGTGGGGGTGGTGGGACAGGGAACTACAATGAGCAGTTCTTC
cdr3_aa: CASGGGGTGNYNEQFF
v_call: TRBV19
j_call: TRBJ2-1
clone_size: once
d_call: TRBD1

cdr3_nt: TGTGCCAGCAGTCAACCCCTGATGGGCTTATACAATGAGCAGTTCTTC
cdr3_aa: CASSQPLMGLYNEQFF
v_call: TRBV6-2/TRBV6-3
j_call: TRBJ2-1
clone_size: once
d_call: NA

cdr3_nt: TGTGCCAGCTCAGGGGGCGTTGGCACTGAAGCTTTCTTT
cdr3_aa: CASSGGVGTEAFF
v_call: TRBV18
j_call: TRBJ1-1
clone_size: NA
d_call: NA

cdr3_nt: TGTGCCAGCAGCTTGACTAGCGGGACCACAGATACGCAGTATTTT
cdr3_aa: CASSLTSGTTDTQYF
v_call: TRBV3-1/TRBV3-2
j_call: TRBJ2-3
clone_size: once
d_call: TRBD2

cdr3_nt: TGTGCCAGCAGTTTCTTACGCCTGCGACAGGGGGCTCAGCCCCAGCATTTT
cdr3_aa: CASSFLRLRQGAQPQHF
v_call: TRBV28
j_call: TRBJ1-5
clone_size: NA
d_call: TRBD1

cdr3_nt: TGTGCCAGCAGCTCCCAAAGGGGGCGATGGACTGAAGCTTTCTTT
cdr3_aa: CASSSQRGRWTEAFF
v_call: TRBV7-2
j_call: TRBJ1-1
clone_size: once
d_call: TRBD1

cdr3_nt: TGTGCCAGCACTCCCACAGAACGGTTCACCTACGAGCAGTACTTC
cdr3_aa: CASTPTERFTYEQYF
v_call: TRBV9
j_call: TRBJ2-7
clone_size: NA
d_call: NA

cdr3_nt: TGTGCCAGCAGTCGGGACAGCCTGGTGAATTCACCCCTCCACTTT
cdr3_aa: CASSRDSLVNSPLHF
v_call: TRBV6-2/TRBV6-3
j_call: TRBJ1-6
clone_size: NA
d_call: TRBD1

cdr3_nt: TGCGCCAGCAGTGAGCGTCGGGAAAACGGCTACACCTTC
cdr3_aa: CASSERRENGYTF
v_call: TRBV10-2
j_call: TRBJ1-2
clone_size: NA
d_call: NA

cdr3_nt: TGTGCCAGCAGCTTGGCGAGTAAGCGAGCCTCGGGCAATGAGCAGTTCTTC
cdr3_aa: CASSLASKRASGNEQFF
v_call: TRBV5-4
j_call: TRBJ2-1
clone_size: NA
d_call: NA

cdr3_nt: TGTGCCAGCAGTTTAGCCATAAATGGCGGCTACACCTTC
cdr3_aa: CASSLAINGGYTF
v_call: TRBV12-3/TRBV12-4
j_call: TRBJ1-2
clone_size: once
d_call: NA

cdr3_nt: TGTGCCAGCAGCCTGGGGGCAGGGACCCACGAGCAGTACTTC
cdr3_aa: CASSLGAGTHEQYF
v_call: TRBV7-2
j_call: TRBJ2-7
clone_size: NA
d_call: NA

cdr3_nt: TGTGCCAGCAGCCCACCGCGTTCCCCGACCCAGTACTTC
cdr3_aa: CASSPPRSPTQYF
v_call: TRBV5-4
j_call: TRBJ2-5
clone_size: once
d_call: NA

cdr3_nt: TGTGCCATTGAGACAGAAAGCACAGATACGCAGTATTTT
cdr3_aa: CAIETESTDTQYF
v_call: TRBV10-3
j_call: TRBJ2-3
clone_size: NA
d_call: NA

cdr3_nt: TGCGCCAGCAGCATTACTGAGTTTTATGGCTACACCTTC
cdr3_aa: CASSITEFYGYTF
v_call: TRBV5-1
j_call: TRBJ1-2
clone_size: NA
d_call: NA

cdr3_nt: TGTGCCAGCAGCCTCGGACAGGGCGCCCCCACCCAGTACTTC
cdr3_aa: CASSLGQGAPTQYF
v_call: TRBV28
j_call: TRBJ2-5
clone_size: NA
d_call: TRBD1

cdr3_nt: TGTGCCAGTAGTATAGAGGTGGGGCGAGGATTGGCTGGCTACACCTTC
cdr3_aa: CASSIEVGRGLAGYTF
v_call: TRBV19
j_call: TRBJ1-2
clone_size: NA
d_call: NA

cdr3_nt: TGCGCCAGCAGTGAAGGGGGACTAGGGTCCTACAATGAGCAGTTCTTC
cdr3_aa: CASSEGGLGSYNEQFF
v_call: TRBV10-1
j_call: TRBJ2-1
clone_size: NA
d_call: TRBD2

cdr3_nt: TGTGCCAGCAGTTATTGGGGATACAGGAGCAGCACAGATACGCAGTATTTT
cdr3_aa: CASSYWGYRSSTDTQYF
v_call: TRBV2
j_call: TRBJ2-3
clone_size: NA
d_call: NA

cdr3_nt: TGCGCCAGCAGCTCCGGTTACAGGGGCATGAACACTGAAGCTTTCTTT
cdr3_aa: CASSSGYRGMNTEAFF
v_call: TRBV5-1
j_call: TRBJ1-1
clone_size: NA
d_call: TRBD1

cdr3_nt: TGCAGCTTCAGGGTCTATGAGCAGTTCTTC
cdr3_aa: CSFRVYEQFF
v_call: TRBV29-1
j_call: TRBJ2-1
clone_size: NA
d_call: NA

cdr3_nt: TGTGCCATCGGGGGGGGAGCGGGAACGTACAATGAGCAGTTCTTC
cdr3_aa: CAIGGGAGTYNEQFF
v_call: TRBV10-3
j_call: TRBJ2-1
clone_size: few
d_call: TRBD2

cdr3_nt: TGTGCCAGCAGTTACGAGGGTACGAACACTGAAGCTTTCTTT
cdr3_aa: CASSYEGTNTEAFF
v_call: TRBV6-2/TRBV6-3
j_call: TRBJ1-1
clone_size: NA
d_call: NA

cdr3_nt: TGTGCCAGTAGTTTCCGCCGGGACTCCTATGTGAATGAGCAGTTCTTC
cdr3_aa: CASSFRRDSYVNEQFF
v_call: TRBV19
j_call: TRBJ2-1
clone_size: NA
d_call: NA

cdr3_nt: TGCAGCGCGGAGGAGGGATATACTGAAGCTTTCTTT
cdr3_aa: CSAEEGYTEAFF
v_call: TRBV29-1
j_call: TRBJ1-1
clone_size: NA
d_call: NA